The entry below gives a single T cell receptor beta chain sequence along with its context. The target antigen is unknown. All CD8+ T cell subsets were sorted in triplicate at 330,000 or so cells each. Naive CD8+ T lymphocytes were specified as CD45RO-CCR7+CD27+CD95-. The sample originates from a study of CXCR3-negative and CXCR3-positive naive CD8 T cells. The overall study: Roughly 1.5 +/- 0.3 million TRB reads came from each library, giving around 140 million in total.

The TRB cDNA libraries were prepared by 5' RACE with UMI labels. TCRdb reprocessed the 5' RACE reads; each CDR3 protein has one entry and no DNA is given. This repertoire comprises about 60,000 distinct CDR3 sequences; its ten largest clones make up 0.5% to 0.6%. Germline V gives CDR1 MDHEN, CDR2 SYDVKM. This CDR3 contains 13 residues. Study-wide results and limits: Hydrophobicity of TRB CDR3s was greater in CXCR3-positive naive cells than in CXCR3-negative naive cells. Naive cells, whether CXCR3-negative or CXCR3-positive, had similar TRBV-TRBJ usage, while memory cells differed.

The sequenced sample was naive CXCR3+ CD8+ T cells from blood. Subset reported: CD45RO-CCR7+CD27+CD95- naive CD8+ T cells expressing CXCR3 (TNR3+). The rearrangement joins TRBV28 to TRBJ2-7. This clonotype originated in a human donor in good health. Some clones in this sample may be carry-over from other donors' samples. The CDR3 sequence: CASSFPSSYEQYF.